Detailed here is one T cell receptor beta chain. Some clones are missing from TCRdb's copy, which holds only in-frame ones; the method was immunoSEQ multiplex PCR. The repertoire holds around 300,000 clones, with roughly 87% as singletons. This record belongs to a study of blood T cell repertoires in COVID-19. Study summary: The analysed material was cDNA or gDNA that came from T cells, B-cell-depleted T cells, or PBMCs.

Looked up from germline, CDR1 is SNHLY and CDR2 is FYNNEI. The V end lost 7 bases, the J end lost 2 bases, and 15 bases lay between the germline ends. This CDR3 comprises 15 residues. Participant age was roughly 18 to 89 years, and participants resided in 20 to 30 US areas. The sequencing input was PBMCs or T cells enriched from blood (not recorded which). This clonotype was sampled from a woman aged 40 to 50 who had recovered from COVID-19. The chain recombines TRBV2 with TRBJ1-3; D is unresolved. The CDR3 sequence: CASKPGEAPGNTIYF. The DNA for the CDR3 is TGTGCCAGCAAACCCGGGGAGGCCCCTGGAAACACCATATATTTT.